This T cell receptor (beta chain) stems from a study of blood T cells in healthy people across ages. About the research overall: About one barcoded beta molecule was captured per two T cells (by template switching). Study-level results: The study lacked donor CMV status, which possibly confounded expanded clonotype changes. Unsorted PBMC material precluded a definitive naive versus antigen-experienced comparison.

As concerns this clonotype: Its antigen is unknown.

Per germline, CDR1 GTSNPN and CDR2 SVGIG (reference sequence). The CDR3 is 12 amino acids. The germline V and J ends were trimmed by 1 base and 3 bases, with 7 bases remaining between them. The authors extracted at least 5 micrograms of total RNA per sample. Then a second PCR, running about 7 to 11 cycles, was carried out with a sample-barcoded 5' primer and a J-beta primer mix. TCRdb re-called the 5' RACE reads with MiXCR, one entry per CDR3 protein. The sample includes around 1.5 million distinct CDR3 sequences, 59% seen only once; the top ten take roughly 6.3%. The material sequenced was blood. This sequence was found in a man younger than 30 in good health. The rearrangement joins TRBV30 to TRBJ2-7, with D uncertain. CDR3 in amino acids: CAWSGKSYEQYF. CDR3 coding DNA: TGTGCCTGGAGTGGTAAAAGCTACGAGCAGTACTTC.